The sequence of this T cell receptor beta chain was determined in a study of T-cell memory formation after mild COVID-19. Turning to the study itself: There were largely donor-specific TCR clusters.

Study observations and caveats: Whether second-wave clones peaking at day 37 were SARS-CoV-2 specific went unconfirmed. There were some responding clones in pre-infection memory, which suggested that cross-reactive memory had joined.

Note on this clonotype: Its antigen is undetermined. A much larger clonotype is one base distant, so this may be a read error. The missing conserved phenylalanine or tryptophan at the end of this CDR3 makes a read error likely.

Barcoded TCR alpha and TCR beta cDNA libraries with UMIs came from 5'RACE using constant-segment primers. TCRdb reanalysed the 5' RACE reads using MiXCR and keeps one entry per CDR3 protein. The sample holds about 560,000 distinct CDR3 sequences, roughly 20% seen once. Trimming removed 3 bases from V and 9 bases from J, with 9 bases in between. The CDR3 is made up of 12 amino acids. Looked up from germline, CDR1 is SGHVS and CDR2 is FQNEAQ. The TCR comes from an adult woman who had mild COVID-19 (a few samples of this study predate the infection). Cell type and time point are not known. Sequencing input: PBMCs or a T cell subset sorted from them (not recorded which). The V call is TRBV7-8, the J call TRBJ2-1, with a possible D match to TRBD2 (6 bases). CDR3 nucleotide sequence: TGTGCCAGCAGCTTTTCCGGGAGTGAGCAGTTCTTA. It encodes CASSFSGSEQFL.